This T cell receptor (beta chain) was identified during a study of blood T cells in healthy people across ages. Primers used in a second PCR of roughly 6 to 12 cycles were a sample-barcoded 5' primer and a J-beta primer mix. Each CDR3 protein is one row after TCRdb ran MiXCR on the 5' RACE reads. Altogether about 1.7 million distinct CDR3 sequences are present, 28% being singletons, with the ten largest covering 6.5% to 8.5%. Germline CDR1 is LNHDA and CDR2 is SQIVND (reference sequence). CDR3 length: 14 residues. Trimming removed 5 bases from V and 4 bases from J, with 14 bases in between. Investigators took about 10 milliliters of peripheral blood from every donor.

The sample taken for sequencing was blood. This chain uses TRBV19 with TRBJ2-5; D could derive from TRBD1 or TRBD2 (5 bases each). This receptor was obtained from a woman aged 30 to 39 in good health. The CDR3 DNA reads TGTGCCAGTAGTGGGGCAGGGAGAAGAGAGACCCAGTACTTC. This gives the protein CASSGAGRRETQYF.